This T cell receptor (beta chain) was recovered during a study of T cell responses to AZD1222 COVID-19 vaccine. In regard to this clone: Its antigen is still unknown. Other DNA sequences in this sample translate to the same CDR3.

Trimming cost V 3 bases and J 3 bases, with 6 bases left between them. The V gene's germline CDR1 is DFQATT and CDR2 SNEGSKA (reference sequence). This CDR3 contains 12 residues. General study points: Repertoire sampling was restricted to post-peak T cell response timepoints. Close to half of all spike-specific TCRs reportedly target regions of the variants that are unmutated.

The protocol was immunoSEQ multiplex PCR, while the TCRdb copy is restricted to in-frame clones and leaves out a portion. The data show 130,000 to 150,000 clones, with approximately 91% seen just once and about 5.4% held by the top ten. The source material was peripheral blood, sampled 28 days after the second dose of the MenACWY control vaccine. The chain links TRBV20-1 to TRBJ2-1; possibly TRBD1 for D (5 bases). The source of this sequence is an adult who received the MenACWY meningococcal vaccine as a control. The CDR3 here is CSASTGYNEQFF. The CDR3 DNA reads as TGCAGTGCTAGTACAGGCTACAATGAGCAGTTCTTC.